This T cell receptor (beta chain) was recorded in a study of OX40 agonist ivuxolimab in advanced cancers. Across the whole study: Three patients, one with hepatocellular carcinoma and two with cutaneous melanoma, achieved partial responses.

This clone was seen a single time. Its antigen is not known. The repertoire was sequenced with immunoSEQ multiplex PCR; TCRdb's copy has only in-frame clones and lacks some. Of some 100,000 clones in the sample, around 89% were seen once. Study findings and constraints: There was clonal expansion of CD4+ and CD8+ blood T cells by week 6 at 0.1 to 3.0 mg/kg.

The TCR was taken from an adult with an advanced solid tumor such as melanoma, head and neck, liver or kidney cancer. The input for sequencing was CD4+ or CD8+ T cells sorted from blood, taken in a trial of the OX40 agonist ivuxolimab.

CDR3 residues: CAISESGTSGVSDEQFF. CDR3 bases: TGTGCCATCAGTGAGTCCGGGACTAGCGGGGTCAGCGATGAGCAGTTCTTC. This rearrangement joins TRBV10-3 to TRBJ2-1; TRBD2 matches at 13 bases. The trim removed 0 bases at V and 8 bases at J, leaving 7 bases unmatched. The germline gives CDR1 ENHRY, CDR2 SYGVKD. The CDR3 has 17 amino acids.